Included here is one TCR beta chain sequence, with context. What it binds is unknown. Since all of the isolated RNA was reverse transcribed, expressed TCRB transcripts were what got sequenced. The protocol was immunoSEQ multiplex PCR, while the TCRdb copy is restricted to in-frame clones and leaves out a portion. The sample records roughly 250,000 clones, about a fifth being singletons. The sample belongs to a study of beta chain features in type 1 diabetes. Study-level background: On cell yields, gender and age, patients and healthy donors were similar. Study results and caveats: It was possible that PCR favored shorter templates, equally so in patients and controls. A cDNA-based sequencing approach could over-represent cells with high TCR expression. TCRB CDR3s from Type 1 diabetes patients were moderately but significantly shorter in all four CD4+ subsets. Insertion counts at VDJ junctions were lower in type 1 diabetes patients, who also showed more deletions there.

J was trimmed by 1 base and V by 4 bases; bases with no gene match: 6. Germline V lookup: CDR1 SGHRS, CDR2 YFSETQ. The CDR3 is 15 amino acids. The genes are TRBV5-1 and TRBJ1-1; 8 bases agree with TRBD1. The sequencing sample was made of naive CD4+ T cells from blood. The TCR originated in a woman aged 35 to 49 with type 1 diabetes. CDR3 bases: TGCGCCAGCAGCCCGGGGACAGGAGAGAACACTGAAGCTTTCTTT. The encoded protein is CASSPGTGENTEAFF.